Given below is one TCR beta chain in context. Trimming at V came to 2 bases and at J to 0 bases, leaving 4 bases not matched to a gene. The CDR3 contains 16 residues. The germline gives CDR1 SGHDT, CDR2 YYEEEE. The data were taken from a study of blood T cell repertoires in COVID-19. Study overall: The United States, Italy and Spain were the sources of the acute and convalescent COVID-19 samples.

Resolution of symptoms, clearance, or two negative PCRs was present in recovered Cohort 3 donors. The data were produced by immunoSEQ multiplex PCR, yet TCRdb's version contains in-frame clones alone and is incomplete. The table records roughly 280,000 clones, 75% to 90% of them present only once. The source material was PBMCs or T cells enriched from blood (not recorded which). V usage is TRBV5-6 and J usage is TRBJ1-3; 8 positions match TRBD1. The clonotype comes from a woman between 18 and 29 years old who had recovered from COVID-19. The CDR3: CASSFHRGASGNTIYF. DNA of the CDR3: TGTGCCAGCAGCTTTCACAGGGGGGCCTCTGGAAACACCATATATTTT.